This entry describes one TCR beta chain. Its target is unknown. This entry is derived from a study of breast tumors, draining lymph nodes, adjacent tissues. Study findings and constraints: Data fit most tumor T cells coming from lymph node, expanding in tumor. Tumor and nontumor repertoires were significantly more similar in luminal-like than in basal-like breast cancer.

Breast cancer patients provided tissue from their axillary draining lymph nodes. CDR3 length: 21 amino acids. The J segment lost 1 base and the V segment lost 1 base, leaving 19 bases of the junction unmatched. CDR1 SGHAT and CDR2 FQNNGV come from the germline V gene. Using its own MiXCR run on the multiplex PCR reads, TCRdb lists one record per CDR3 protein. The sample lists 90,000 to 120,000 distinct CDR3 sequences, roughly 20% seen once, with under 1.5% in the top ten. Sequencing was carried out using axillary lymph node tissue. The chain carries TRBV11-2 and TRBJ2-1; 7 nucleotides match TRBD2. This TCR was recovered from a female donor with breast cancer. Some clones in this sample may be carry-over from other donors' samples. The CDR3 nucleotides read TGTGCCAGCAGCTTAGTCGTATCGCGGGAGTTCTTATTAGGTTCCTACAATGAGCAGTTCTTC. Amino acids: CASSLVVSREFLLGSYNEQFF.